Listed below are T cell receptor beta chains from one sample, sequenced in a study of T cell repertoires in cytomegalovirus infection. Which antigens these TCRs recognize remains unknown. Each CDR3 protein is one row after TCRdb ran MiXCR on the reads. The sample carries roughly 87,000 distinct CDR3 sequences, about 31% recorded once. Sequencing was performed on CD8+ T cells from cultured PBMCs, taken from culture after CMV antigen stimulation. The receptors come from a human donor in good health (CMV status not recorded). Some clones in this sample may be carry-over from other donors' samples. Each CDR3 is given with its conserved first and last residue. D genes are given only for firm matches. Size values are once, few and many counts, or a class for expanded clones, and some rows have none.

. | TRBJ2-7 | TRBV19 | . | TGTGCCAGTAGTCCCAGGACAGCCTACGAGCAGTACTTC | CASSPRTAYEQYF
. | TRBJ1-6 | TRBV6-5 | . | TGTGCCAGCAGTTATGACAGCAATTCACCCCTCCACTTT | CASSYDSNSPLHF
TRBD1 | TRBJ2-6 | TRBV7-9 | many | TGTGCCAGCAGCCCCGGGACAGGGGGCGTTGGGGCCAACGTCCTGACTTTC | CASSPGTGGVGANVLTF
TRBD2 | TRBJ2-3 | TRBV2 | few | TGTGCCAGCATTCTAGCGGTGAGCACAGATACGCAGTATTTT | CASILAVSTDTQYF
. | TRBJ2-3 | TRBV6-5 | . | TGTGCCATCAGGGTCGTAGACACAGATACGCAGAATTTT | CAIRVVDTDTQNF
TRBD1 | TRBJ1-2 | TRBV12-3/TRBV12-4 | . | TGTGCCAGCAGCCATCTAGGGGACAGAGTCTTTGGCTACACCTTC | CASSHLGDRVFGYTF
. | TRBJ1-6 | TRBV2 | . | TGTGCCAGCAGAGAGGACAGCAGCTCCTATAATTCACCCCTCCACTTT | CASREDSSSYNSPLHF
. | TRBJ2-5 | TRBV4-1 | . | TGCGCCAGCAGCCAAGATGGGGCGAGGGGATACCAAGAGACCCAGTACTTC | CASSQDGARGYQETQYF
. | TRBJ2-5 | TRBV12-3/TRBV12-4 | . | TGTGCCAGCAGTTTAGGTCAACCCGAGACCCAGTACTTC | CASSLGQPETQYF
. | TRBJ2-3 | TRBV13 | few | TGTGCCAGCAGCCGGGGCACAGATACGCAGTATTTT | CASSRGTDTQYF
. | TRBJ1-1 | TRBV12-3/TRBV12-4 | . | TGTGCCAGCAACCCCGGAACAGTTTTTTTAGAAGCTTTCTTT | CASNPGTVFLEAFF
. | TRBJ2-5 | TRBV28 | . | TGTGCCAGCAGTCATCTTATCGGGTCGGATGGCAGCCAAGAGACCCAGTACTTC | CASSHLIGSDGSQETQYF
. | TRBJ2-7 | TRBV27 | . | TGTGCCAGCAAACCCGGGTCCGCGGGCTCCTACGAGCAGTACTTC | CASKPGSAGSYEQYF
. | TRBJ2-6 | TRBV6-2/TRBV6-3 | . | TGTGCCAGCAGTTACGACTCTGGGGCCAACGTCCTGACTTTC | CASSYDSGANVLTF
. | TRBJ1-1 | TRBV12-5 | . | TGTGCTAGTGGTTTGGTACCGGGGGCCGAAGCTTTCTTT | CASGLVPGAEAFF
. | TRBJ2-5 | TRBV14 | . | TGTGCCAGCAGCCAAGGACCGAGTCAAGAGACCCAGTACTTC | CASSQGPSQETQYF
. | TRBJ1-3 | TRBV7-9 | few | TGTGCCAGCGGGACCTCTATACTCGGAAACACCATATATTTT | CASGTSILGNTIYF
TRBD1 | TRBJ2-3 | TRBV30 | . | TGTGCCTGGGACAGGGACCGCACAGATACGCAGTATTTT | CAWDRDRTDTQYF
. | TRBJ1-2 | TRBV7-6 | . | TGTGCCAGCAGCTTAGAGGCGGGGCCAAACTATGGCTACACCTTC | CASSLEAGPNYGYTF
. | TRBJ1-1 | TRBV6-5 | many | TGTGCCACCTTTCGAGGGGCTGAAGCTTTCTTT | CATFRGAEAFF
. | TRBJ1-1 | TRBV12-3/TRBV12-4 | . | TGTGCCAGCACCGAAGGGGTCCCTGAAGCTTTCTTT | CASTEGVPEAFF
. | TRBJ1-1 | TRBV16 | . | TGTGCCAGCAGCCAAGGGCCAACTGGTATGAACACTGAAGCTTTCTTT | CASSQGPTGMNTEAFF
. | TRBJ2-7 | TRBV7-9 | few | TGTGCCAGCAGCTTAGGGTATGGAACGGAGATCTACGAGCAGTACTTC | CASSLGYGTEIYEQYF
. | TRBJ1-1 | TRBV7-9 | . | TGTGCCAGCAGCTTACCCCTCGGGGATTCCGGGAATGAAGCTTTCTTT | CASSLPLGDSGNEAFF
. | TRBJ1-1 | TRBV7-9 | few | TGTGCCAGCAGCTTAGGGGGATTGGCTGAAGCTTTCTTT | CASSLGGLAEAFF
. | TRBJ1-5 | TRBV19 | few | TGTGCCAGTAGTATTTTTACCAGTCAGTATAGCAATCAGCCCCAGCATTTT | CASSIFTSQYSNQPQHF
TRBD1 | TRBJ1-2 | TRBV20-1 | . | TGCAGTGCCCCCCCCGACAGGGACTATGGCTACACCTTC | CSAPPDRDYGYTF
. | TRBJ1-1 | TRBV11-2 | few | TGTGCCAGCTCGGAGGGGTACACTGAAGCTTTCTTT | CASSEGYTEAFF
. | TRBJ2-7 | TRBV7-8 | . | TGTGCCAGCAGCTTAGAGGCAGGGTTAACTGGAGAGCAGTACTTC | CASSLEAGLTGEQYF
TRBD1 | TRBJ2-3 | TRBV7-2 | few | TGTGCCAGCAGCGCCCCCGGGACAGGGACAGATACGCAGTATTTT | CASSAPGTGTDTQYF
TRBD1 | TRBJ1-2 | TRBV10-3 | many | TGTGCCATCAGTCCGGGACAGGATCCTAACTATGGCTACACCTTC | CAISPGQDPNYGYTF
. | TRBJ1-5 | TRBV5-6 | . | TGTGCCAGCAGCCCCCCGGGACTCAATCAGCCCCAGCATTTT | CASSPPGLNQPQHF
. | TRBJ1-5 | TRBV20-1 | many | TGCAGTGCTAATGAAGGGGACACCGATCAGCCCCAGCATTTT | CSANEGDTDQPQHF
. | TRBJ1-2 | TRBV6-5 | . | TGTGCCAGCAGCCTATTGGACGGACGCTATGGCTACACCTTC | CASSLLDGRYGYTF
TRBD1 | TRBJ1-3 | TRBV12-3/TRBV12-4 | . | TGTGCCAGCAGTTTTGGACAGGGAGCCGGAAACACCATATATTTT | CASSFGQGAGNTIYF
TRBD1 | TRBJ1-1 | TRBV7-6 | few | TGTGCCAGCAGCTTAGTGGCAGGGGGCCGTACTGAAGCTTTCTTT | CASSLVAGGRTEAFF
TRBD1 | TRBJ1-2 | TRBV28 | many | TGTGCCAGCAGTTCTCCGACAGGGGTGGGCTATGGCTACACCTTC | CASSSPTGVGYGYTF
TRBD2 | TRBJ2-3 | TRBV11-1 | . | TGTGCCAGCAGCTATACTAGCGGGGTAGCGGATACGCAGTATTTT | CASSYTSGVADTQYF
. | TRBJ2-5 | TRBV7-9 | many | TGTGCCAGCAGCTTGGAGGGGTCCCACCAAGAGACCCAGTACTTC | CASSLEGSHQETQYF
. | TRBJ2-7 | TRBV27 | few | TGTGCCAGCAGGGGGGGGCCGGACAGGGCTACCTACGAGCAGTACTTC | CASRGGPDRATYEQYF
. | TRBJ1-1 | TRBV6-8 | . | TGTGCCAGCAGTTACCCGGGGGACGGATTGAACACTGAAGCTTTCTTT | CASSYPGDGLNTEAFF
. | TRBJ2-1 | TRBV11-2 | . | TGTGCCAGCAGCTTAGGCACAGGGACCCTCAATGAGCAGTTCTTC | CASSLGTGTLNEQFF
. | TRBJ2-1 | TRBV7-7 | few | TGTGCCAGCAGCTTAGGGGGGCCAAGTGAGCAGTTCTTC | CASSLGGPSEQFF
. | TRBJ1-1 | TRBV27 | many | TGTGCCAGCAGTTCCCAAGGGATCACTGAAGCTTTCTTT | CASSSQGITEAFF